This T cell receptor (beta chain) was recorded in a study of T cell responses to AZD1222 COVID-19 vaccine. General study results and limits: CD4 TCRs associated with vaccination spanned spike, dominating at 160-218 and 743-854.

Here immunoSEQ multiplex PCR was the method, and the copy in TCRdb shows in-frame clones only, minus some. In the table there are about 79,000 clones, 70% to 90% of which are singletons. This clone was detected once. The antigen is unknown. Between the trimmed V and J ends, which lost 0 bases and 6 bases, there was a span of 8 bases. CDR1 ENHRY and CDR2 SYGVKD come from the germline V gene. The CDR3 runs to 13 residues. The origin of this receptor is an adult in good health. The material sequenced was peripheral blood, taken on day 0 of AZD1222 vaccination. The V call is TRBV10-3, the J call TRBJ1-2; D not certain. In DNA, the CDR3 is TGTGCCATCAGTGAGTCGGGCGCCCATGGCTACACCTTC. The encoded protein is CAISESGAHGYTF.